This TCR beta chain emerged from a study of T-cell reconstitution after alpha-beta-depleted transplantation in children (dated by TCRdb to the mid-2010s). Background for the entire study: Using TCR repertoire profiling, the study followed T-cell immune reconstitution in a quantitative way in children after TCRalphabeta/CD19-depleted allogeneic hematopoietic cell transplantation.

Taken from cysteine to phenylalanine, the CDR3 has 15 residues. Just the 45-base CDR3 DNA is kept, in frame starting at base 1. The junction shows trimming of 6 bases on V and 5 bases on J, and the gene matches do not reach 9 bases of it. The germline V gene provides CDR1 SQVTM and CDR2 ANQGSEA. The receptor library was made with PCR. The instrument was an Illumina HiSeq 2500. TCR libraries were prepared with molecular barcoding, using unique molecular identifiers to normalize TCRbeta repertoire quantification. The public reads were reprocessed in TCRdb via fastp at Q25 and MiXCR, keeping in-frame beta chains. When rows share a CDR3 protein, they turn into one entry using the most common DNA and genes. The sample includes around 500,000 distinct CDR3 sequences, with about 23% observed a single time. The ten largest clones add up to 12% to 15% of the sample. In the case of this clonotype: It lacks a known antigen. Base qualities are missing; no much larger clone stands one base away.

Interpreted using the paper, the treatment or condition label stands for: allogeneic hematopoietic cell transplantation with graft depleted of TCRalphabeta T cells and CD19 B cells. Transplant recipients were children who received TCRalphabeta/CD19-depleted allogeneic hematopoietic cell grafts. General study outcomes and caveats: Hyperexpanded clone frequencies declined over subsequent months; after one year, T-cell counts and TCRbeta diversity were mostly attributed to newly produced T cells. The apparently early recovery of alphabetaT-cell counts about two months after transplant reportedly depended on only several hundred rapidly expanded clones that came from non-depleted graft cells. In some patients, the high TCRbeta diversity seen at day 60 was put down to recipient T cells and intrathymic progenitors that had survived conditioning.

The sequencing here drew on PBMCs, mostly from graft donor cells, taken 360 days after TCRalphabeta/CD19-depleted stem cell transplant. This sequence was found in a boy under two years old who had a stem cell transplant for acute myeloid leukemia, so the T cells may come from the graft donor. The chain is assembled from TRBV29-1 and TRBJ2-3, with TRBD2 matching 12 junction bases. The sequence in DNA is TGCAGCGTCGGAACTAGCGGGGGGCCCGGAGATACGCAGTATTTT. Its translation reads: CSVGTSGGPGDTQYF.